One and the same sample provided the 10 T cell receptor beta chains below, sequenced in a study of cytomegalovirus exposure and HLA in healthy donors. PCR involved 60 Vbeta and 13 Jbeta primers. Clones were sequenced by immunoSEQ multiplex PCR, and TCRdb holds only the in-frame ones, with some missing. The data show approximately 90,000 clones, around 70% seen once. Sequenced sample: PBMCs. Receptor source: a woman aged 50 to 65 in good health and CMV-seropositive.

The chain recombines TRBV19 with TRBJ2-5; a weak D match, TRBD2 (5 bases). This CDR3 is 13 amino acids long. Trimming took off 8 bases at V and 5 bases at J, with 15 bases between the two ends. Germline V CDR1 and CDR2: LNHDA, SQIVND (reference sequence). In DNA, the CDR3 is TGTGCCAGTTCCAGTGAGGTAGCGGAGACCCAGTACTTC. Protein: CASSSEVAETQYF.

Only a few counts were recorded for this clone. The genes are TRBV4-2 and TRBJ2-1, with D possibly being TRBD2 (6 bases). Germline V CDR1 and CDR2: LGHNA, YNFKEQ. The V gene lost 6 bases and the J gene lost 15 bases, with 18 bases spanning the gap. There are 12 residues in the CDR3. This chain's CDR3 is CASRPLWDFPFF. Here the CDR3 DNA reads TGTGCCAGCAGGCCACTGTGGGACTTTCCGTTCTTC.

V usage is TRBV9 and J usage is TRBJ2-3; the match to TRBD2 covers 7 bases. The V gene's germline CDR1 is SGDLS and CDR2 YYNGEE. The junction had 4 bases not matched to a gene; V was cut back by 0 bases and J by 12 bases. The CDR3 spans 12 residues. DNA for the CDR3: TGTGCCAGCAGCGTAGGCTGGGGACTACAGTATTTT. It codes for CASSVGWGLQYF.

The chain links TRBV7-2 to TRBJ1-5, with D perhaps matching TRBD1 (6 bases). Between the trimmed V and J ends, which lost 2 bases and 6 bases, there was a span of 14 bases. This CDR3 has 15 amino acids. From germline, CDR1 is SGHTA and CDR2 FQGNSA. The CDR3 spells CASSLYTGSGQPQHF. The CDR3 nucleotides are TGTGCCAGCAGCTTATATACAGGGAGTGGTCAGCCCCAGCATTTT.

The chain carries TRBV15 and TRBJ1-2; 7 positions agree with TRBD1. The length of the CDR3 is 14 residues. The V gene end was trimmed by 1 base and the J gene end by 8 bases; junction bases not matched to a gene: 7. In germline, CDR1 is LNHNV, CDR2 YYDKDF (reference sequence). CDR3 in amino acids: CATSRANRGYGYTF. The DNA for the CDR3 is TGTGCCACCAGCAGAGCGAACAGGGGATACGGCTACACCTTC.

This chain uses TRBV6-1 with TRBJ2-1; tentatively, D is TRBD2 (6 bases). Germline V CDR1 and CDR2: MNHNS, SASEGT. The CDR3 is 12 amino acids. V was shortened by 6 bases and J by 8 bases, with 11 bases between the two germline ends. Written as DNA, the CDR3 is TGTGCCAGCAGAGGGTGGGGGGATGAGCAGTTCTTC. Translation gives CASRGWGDEQFF.

This clone was picked up a small number of times. This chain uses TRBV7-3 with TRBJ2-1; the D gene is possibly TRBD1 (5 bases). Trimming removed 3 bases from V and 10 bases from J, with 10 bases in between. The length of the CDR3 is 12 residues. Germline loops: CDR1 SGHTA, CDR2 FQGTGA. CDR3 coding DNA: TGTGCCAGCAGCTTTGGCCAGGGCGAGCAGTTCTTC. Its protein product is CASSFGQGEQFF.

For this clone: The sample has other DNA sequences that encode this CDR3 too. The rearrangement joins TRBV5-6 to TRBJ1-6; 7 nucleotides agree with TRBD1. CDR3 size: 15 residues. CDR1 and CDR2 (germline): SGHDT, YYEEEE. Trimming cost V 0 bases and J 4 bases; bases outside gene matches: 1. In DNA form, the CDR3 reads TGTGCCAGCAGCTTGGGACAGGGATATAATTCACCCCTCCACTTT. This sequence encodes CASSLGQGYNSPLHF.

The chain couples TRBV30 to TRBJ1-5; D is ambiguous. This CDR3 is built from 13 residues. The V gene's germline CDR1 is GTSNPN and CDR2 SVGIG (reference sequence). With 2 bases removed from V and 5 bases from J, the gap between germline ends came to 10 bases. The CDR3 loop reads CAWSHREYQPQHF. The CDR3 region has the DNA TGTGCCTGGAGTCACAGAGAATATCAGCCCCAGCATTTT.

The chain's CDR3 is CASSFLSSGELFF. In DNA, the CDR3 is TGTGCCAGCAGCTTCCTGAGCTCCGGGGAGCTGTTTTTT. The rearrangement links TRBV7-9 to TRBJ2-2; D gene ambiguous. This CDR3 spans 13 amino acids. Trimming removed 3 bases at V and 6 bases at J, with 8 bases between. Germline V gene lookup returns CDR1 SEHNR and CDR2 FQNEAQ (reference sequence).